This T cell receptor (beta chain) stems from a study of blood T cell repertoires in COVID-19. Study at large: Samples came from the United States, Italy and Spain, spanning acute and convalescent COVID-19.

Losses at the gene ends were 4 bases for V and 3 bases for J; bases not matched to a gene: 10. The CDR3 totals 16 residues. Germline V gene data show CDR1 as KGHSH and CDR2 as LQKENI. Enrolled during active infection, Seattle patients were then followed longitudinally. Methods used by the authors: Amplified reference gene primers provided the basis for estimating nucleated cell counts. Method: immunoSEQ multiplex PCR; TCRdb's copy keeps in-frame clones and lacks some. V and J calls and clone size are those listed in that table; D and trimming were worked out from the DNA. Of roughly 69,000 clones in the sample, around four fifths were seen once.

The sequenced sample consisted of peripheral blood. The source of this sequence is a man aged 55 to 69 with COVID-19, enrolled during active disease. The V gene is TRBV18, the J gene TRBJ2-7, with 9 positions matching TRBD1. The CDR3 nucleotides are TGTGCCAGCTCACGAGGGACAGGGCTTTTTAACTACGAGCAGTACTTC. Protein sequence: CASSRGTGLFNYEQYF.